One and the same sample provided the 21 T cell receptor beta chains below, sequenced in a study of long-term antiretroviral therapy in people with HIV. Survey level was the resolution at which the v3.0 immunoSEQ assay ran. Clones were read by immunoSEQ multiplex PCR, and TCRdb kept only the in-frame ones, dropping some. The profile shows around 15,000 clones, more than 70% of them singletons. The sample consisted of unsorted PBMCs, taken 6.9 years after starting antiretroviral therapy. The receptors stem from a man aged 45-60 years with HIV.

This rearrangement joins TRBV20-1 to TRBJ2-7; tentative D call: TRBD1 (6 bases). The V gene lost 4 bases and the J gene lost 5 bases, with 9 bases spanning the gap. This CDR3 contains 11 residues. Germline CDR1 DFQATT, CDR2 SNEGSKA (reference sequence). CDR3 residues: CSANRDHEQYF. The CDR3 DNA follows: TGCAGTGCTAACAGGGACCACGAGCAGTACTTC.

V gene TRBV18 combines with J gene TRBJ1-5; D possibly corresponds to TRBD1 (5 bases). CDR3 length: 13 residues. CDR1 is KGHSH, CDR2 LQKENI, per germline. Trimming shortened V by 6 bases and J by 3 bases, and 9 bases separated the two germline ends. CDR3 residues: CASSGLPNQPQHF. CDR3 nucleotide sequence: TGTGCCAGCTCGGGACTGCCCAATCAGCCCCAGCATTTT.

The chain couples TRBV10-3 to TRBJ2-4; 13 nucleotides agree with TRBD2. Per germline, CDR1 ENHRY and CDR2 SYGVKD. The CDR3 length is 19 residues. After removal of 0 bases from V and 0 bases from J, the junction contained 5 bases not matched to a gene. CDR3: CAISESGLAGIGAKNIQYF. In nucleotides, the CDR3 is TGTGCCATCAGTGAGTCGGGACTAGCGGGAATTGGAGCCAAAAACATTCAGTACTTC.

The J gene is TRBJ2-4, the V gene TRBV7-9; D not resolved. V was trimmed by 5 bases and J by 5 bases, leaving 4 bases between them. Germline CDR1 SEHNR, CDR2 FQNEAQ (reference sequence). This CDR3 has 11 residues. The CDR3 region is CASSNENIQYF. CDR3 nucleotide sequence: TGTGCCAGCAGCAATGAAAACATTCAGTACTTC.

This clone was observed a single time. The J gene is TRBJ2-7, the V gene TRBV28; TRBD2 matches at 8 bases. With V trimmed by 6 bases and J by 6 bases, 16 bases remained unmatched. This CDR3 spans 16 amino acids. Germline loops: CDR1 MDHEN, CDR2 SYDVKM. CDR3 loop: CASSHALAGPPGEQYF. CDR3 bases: TGTGCCAGCAGCCATGCGCTAGCGGGCCCTCCGGGCGAGCAGTACTTC.

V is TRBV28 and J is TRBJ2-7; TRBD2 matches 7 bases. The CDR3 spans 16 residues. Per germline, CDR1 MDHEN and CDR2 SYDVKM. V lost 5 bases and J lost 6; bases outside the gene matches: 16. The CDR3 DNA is TGTGCCAGCAGTAACCCCTTGGGACGGGAGCGGGGCGAGCAGTACTTC. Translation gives CASSNPLGRERGEQYF.

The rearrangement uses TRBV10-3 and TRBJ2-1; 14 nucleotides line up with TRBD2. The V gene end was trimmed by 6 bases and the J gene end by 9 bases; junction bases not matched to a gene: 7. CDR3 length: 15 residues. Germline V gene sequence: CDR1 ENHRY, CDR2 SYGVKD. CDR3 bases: TGTGCCATCAGCGGGACTAGCGGGAGCGTGGGTGAGCAGTTCTTC. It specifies CAISGTSGSVGEQFF.

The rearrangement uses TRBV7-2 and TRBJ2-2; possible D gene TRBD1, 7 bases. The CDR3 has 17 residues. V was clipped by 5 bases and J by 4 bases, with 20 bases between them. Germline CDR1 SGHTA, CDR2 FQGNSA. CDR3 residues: CASSLDRELAITGELFF. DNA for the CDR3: TGTGCCAGCAGCCTCGACAGGGAACTAGCTATCACCGGGGAGCTGTTTTTT.

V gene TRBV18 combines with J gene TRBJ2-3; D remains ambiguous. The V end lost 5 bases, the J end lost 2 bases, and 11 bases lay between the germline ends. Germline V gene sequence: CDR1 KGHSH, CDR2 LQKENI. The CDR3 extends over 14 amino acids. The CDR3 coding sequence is TGTGCCAGCTCAGGATTAGGGTTCACAGATACGCAGTATTTT. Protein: CASSGLGFTDTQYF.

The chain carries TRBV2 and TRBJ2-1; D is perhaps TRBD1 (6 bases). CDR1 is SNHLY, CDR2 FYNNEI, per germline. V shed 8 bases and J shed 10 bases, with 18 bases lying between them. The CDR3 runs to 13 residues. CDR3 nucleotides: TGTGCCAGCGAGGGGGTCAGGGCTCGGGAGCAGTTCTTC. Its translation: CASEGVRAREQFF.

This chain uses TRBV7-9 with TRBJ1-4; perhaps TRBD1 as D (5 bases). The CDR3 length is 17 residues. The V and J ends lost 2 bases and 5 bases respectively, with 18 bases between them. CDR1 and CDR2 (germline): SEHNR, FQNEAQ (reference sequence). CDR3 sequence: CASSLFGLVGTNEKLFF. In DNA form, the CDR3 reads TGTGCCAGCAGCTTATTCGGATTGGTGGGGACGAATGAAAAACTGTTTTTT.

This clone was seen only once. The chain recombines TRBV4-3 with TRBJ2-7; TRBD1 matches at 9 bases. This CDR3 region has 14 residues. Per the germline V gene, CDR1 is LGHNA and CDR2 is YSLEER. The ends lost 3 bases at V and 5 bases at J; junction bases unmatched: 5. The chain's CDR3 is CASSQGQGGNEQYF. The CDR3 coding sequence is TGCGCCAGCAGCCAGGGACAGGGCGGGAACGAGCAGTACTTC.

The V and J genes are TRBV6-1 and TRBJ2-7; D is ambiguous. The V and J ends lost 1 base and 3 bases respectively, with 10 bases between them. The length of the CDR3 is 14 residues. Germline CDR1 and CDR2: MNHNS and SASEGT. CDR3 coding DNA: TGTGCCAGCAGTGAAGAAGTTCGCCGCTACGAGCAGTACTTC. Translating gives CASSEEVRRYEQYF.

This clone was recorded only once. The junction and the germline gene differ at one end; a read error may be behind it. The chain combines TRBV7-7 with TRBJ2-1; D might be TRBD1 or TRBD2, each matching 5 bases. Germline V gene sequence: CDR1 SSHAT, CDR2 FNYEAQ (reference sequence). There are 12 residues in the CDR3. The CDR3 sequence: CASSLTGHEQFF. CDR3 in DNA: TGTGCTAGCAGCTTAACGGGGCATGAGCAGTTCTTC.

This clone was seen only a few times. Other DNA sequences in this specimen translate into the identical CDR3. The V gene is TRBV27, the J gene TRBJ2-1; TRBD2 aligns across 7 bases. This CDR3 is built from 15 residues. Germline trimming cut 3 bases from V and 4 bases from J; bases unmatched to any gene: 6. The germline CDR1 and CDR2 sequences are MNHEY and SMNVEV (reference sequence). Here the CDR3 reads CASSFPSGRYNEQFF. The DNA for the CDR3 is TGTGCCAGCAGTTTCCCTAGCGGACGATACAATGAGCAGTTCTTC.

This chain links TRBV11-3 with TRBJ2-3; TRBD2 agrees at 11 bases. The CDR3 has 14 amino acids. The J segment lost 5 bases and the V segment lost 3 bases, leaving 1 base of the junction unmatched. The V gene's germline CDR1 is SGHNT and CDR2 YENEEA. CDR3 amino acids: CASSFGTSGDTQYF. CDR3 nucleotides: TGTGCCAGCAGCTTTGGGACTAGCGGAGATACGCAGTATTTT. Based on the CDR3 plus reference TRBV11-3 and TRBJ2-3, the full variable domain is EAGVVQSPRYKIIEKKQPVAFWCNPISGHNTLYWYLQNLGQGPELLIRYENEEAVDDSQLPKDRFSAERLKGVDSTLKIQPAELGDSAVYLCASSFGTSGDTQYFGPGTRLTVL.

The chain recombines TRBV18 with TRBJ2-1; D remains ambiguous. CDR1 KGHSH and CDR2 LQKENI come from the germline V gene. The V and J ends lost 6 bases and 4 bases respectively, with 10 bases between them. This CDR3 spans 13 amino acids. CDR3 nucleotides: TGTGCCAGCTCGAACCTATCGTACAATGAGCAGTTCTTC. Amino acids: CASSNLSYNEQFF.

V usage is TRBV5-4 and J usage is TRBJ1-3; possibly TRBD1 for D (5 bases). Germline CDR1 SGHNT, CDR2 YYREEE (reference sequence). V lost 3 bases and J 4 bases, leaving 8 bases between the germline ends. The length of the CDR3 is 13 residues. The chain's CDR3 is CASSSPGGNTIYF. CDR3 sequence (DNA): TGTGCCAGCAGCTCCCCAGGGGGAAACACCATATATTTT.

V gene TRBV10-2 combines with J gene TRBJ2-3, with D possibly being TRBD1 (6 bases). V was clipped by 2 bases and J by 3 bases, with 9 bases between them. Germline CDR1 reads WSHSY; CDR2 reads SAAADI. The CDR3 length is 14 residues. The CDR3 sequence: CASSETGRTDTQYF. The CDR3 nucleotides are TGCGCCAGCAGTGAGACAGGGAGAACAGATACGCAGTATTTT.

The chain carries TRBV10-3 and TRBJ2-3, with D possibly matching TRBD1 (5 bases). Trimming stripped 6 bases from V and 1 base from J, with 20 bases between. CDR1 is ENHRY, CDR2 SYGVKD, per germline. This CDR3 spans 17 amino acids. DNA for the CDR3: TGTGCCATCAGGGATGAACAGGCCCGGAACGGCACAGATACGCAGTATTTT. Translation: CAIRDEQARNGTDTQYF.

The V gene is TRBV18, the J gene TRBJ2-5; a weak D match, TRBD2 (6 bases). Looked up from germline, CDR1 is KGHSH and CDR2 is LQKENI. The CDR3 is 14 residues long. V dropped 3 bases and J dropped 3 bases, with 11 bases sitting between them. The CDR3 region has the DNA TGTGCCAGCTCACCTATTCCGGGGGAAGAGACCCAGTACTTC. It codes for CASSPIPGEETQYF.